These 12 T cell receptor beta chains were sequenced from one sample in a study of T cells of healthy individuals. MiXCR, run by TCRdb on the 5' RACE reads, gives a single entry per CDR3 protein. The sample lists approximately 100,000 distinct CDR3 sequences; roughly 15% were seen once. Every receptor here comes from a human donor in good health.

Only a few counts were recorded for this clonotype. The rearrangement links TRBV2 to TRBJ2-7; TRBD1 aligns across 12 bases. The CDR3 is 14 amino acids. Germline CDR1 SNHLY, CDR2 FYNNEI. After removal of 6 bases from V and 5 bases from J, the junction contained 5 bases not matched to a gene. In DNA, the CDR3 is TGTGCCAGCAGACCCGGGACAGGGGGCGACGAGCAGTACTTC. Protein product: CASRPGTGGDEQYF.

The chain has TRBV28 and TRBJ2-1, with TRBD2 as a possible D gene (5 bases). Germline V gene sequence: CDR1 MDHEN, CDR2 SYDVKM. CDR3 length: 14 amino acids. V dropped 1 base and J dropped 6 bases, with 10 bases sitting between them. In DNA form, the CDR3 reads TGTGCCAGCAGTTTATCGCTAGCCAGCAATGAGCAGTTCTTC. Its translation: CASSLSLASNEQFF.

The gene calls are TRBV7-9 and TRBJ1-4; possible D gene TRBD1, 6 bases. Germline V CDR1 and CDR2: SEHNR, FQNEAQ (reference sequence). V gave up 3 bases and J gave up 7 bases, with 18 bases separating them. CDR3 length: 16 amino acids. This CDR3 is CASSLTGTRIGEKLFF. CDR3 in DNA: TGTGCCAGCAGCTTGACCGGGACACGGATAGGTGAAAAACTGTTTTTT.

V gene TRBV7-9 combines with J gene TRBJ2-1; D might be TRBD2 (6 bases). This CDR3 region has 16 residues. Trimming pared 5 bases from V and 4 bases from J, leaving 18 bases between. Germline CDR1 reads SEHNR; CDR2 reads FQNEAQ (reference sequence). For the CDR3, the DNA is TGTGCCAGCAGCCTCCCGAATGCGGGGCCTTACAATGAGCAGTTCTTC. Protein product: CASSLPNAGPYNEQFF.

The gene calls are TRBV7-2 and TRBJ2-3; D remains unclear. Germline CDR1 SGHTA, CDR2 FQGNSA. The CDR3 has 14 residues. V was pared by 4 bases and J by 3 bases, with 11 bases between. The CDR3 DNA sequence: TGTGCCAGCAGCTCCAGACCAGAGACAGATACGCAGTATTTT. Its protein is CASSSRPETDTQYF.

A few counts support this clonotype. The chain couples TRBV7-8 to TRBJ1-5, with D possibly TRBD1 on 5 matching bases. V gave up 5 bases and J gave up 0 bases, with 11 bases separating them. Looked up from germline, CDR1 is SGHVS and CDR2 is FQNEAQ. This CDR3 is built from 15 residues. CDR3 protein: CASSTDTYSNQPQHF. The CDR3 DNA reads as TGTGCCAGCAGCACGGACACGTATAGCAATCAGCCCCAGCATTTT.

The chain uses TRBV20-1 and TRBJ2-7; either TRBD1 or TRBD2 may fit D (5 bases each). Germline V gene lookup returns CDR1 DFQATT and CDR2 SNEGSKA (reference sequence). V was trimmed by 6 bases and J by 2 bases, leaving 14 bases between them. The CDR3 is 13 residues long. The CDR3 spells CSAPGTEAYEQYF. For the CDR3, the DNA is TGCAGTGCCCCCGGGACCGAAGCCTACGAGCAGTACTTC.

The genes are TRBV7-9 and TRBJ1-1; D remains ambiguous. The CDR3 length is 14 residues. The V end lost 5 bases, the J end lost 1 base, and 11 bases lay between the germline ends. Germline-derived CDR1 and CDR2 are SEHNR and FQNEAQ (reference sequence). CDR3 DNA: TGTGCCAGCAGCCCTATAGGTTCGAACACTGAAGCTTTCTTT. Protein: CASSPIGSNTEAFF. The whole variable domain, remainder taken from reference TRBV7-9 and TRBJ1-1, is DTGVSQNPRHKITKRGQNVTFRCDPISEHNRLYWYRQTLGQGPEFLTYFQNEAQLEKSRLLSDRFSAERPKGSFSTLEIQRTEQGDSAMYLCASSPIGSNTEAFFGQGTRLTVV.

The chain couples TRBV19 to TRBJ2-1; 9 bases match TRBD2. The J segment lost 3 bases and the V segment lost 3 bases, leaving 6 bases of the junction unmatched. The CDR3 is 16 residues long. CDR1 is LNHDA and CDR2 is SQIVND in the germline V gene (reference sequence). The CDR3 nucleotides are TGTGCCAGTAGTATCGGTTCTAGCGGGATCTACAATGAGCAGTTCTTC. Translation gives CASSIGSSGIYNEQFF. Based on the CDR3 plus reference TRBV19 and TRBJ2-1, the full variable domain is DGGITQSPKYLFRKEGQNVTLSCEQNLNHDAMYWYRQDPGQGLRLIYYSQIVNDFQKGDIAEGYSVSREKKESFPLTVTSAQKNPTAFYLCASSIGSSGIYNEQFFGPGTRLTVL.

The gene calls are TRBV29-1 and TRBJ1-1; 7 bases agree with TRBD1. Germline V lookup: CDR1 SQVTM, CDR2 ANQGSEA. The CDR3 length is 14 residues. J gave up 5 bases and V 5 bases, and 11 bases lay outside the gene matches. CDR3 region: CSVPRSTGQTEAFF. The CDR3 DNA reads TGCAGCGTTCCTAGATCGACAGGGCAGACTGAAGCTTTCTTT.

The V gene is TRBV6-2 or TRBV6-3, the J gene TRBJ2-1, with D perhaps matching TRBD1 (6 bases). Trimming removed 6 bases at V and 8 bases at J, with 17 bases between. Germline V gives CDR1 MNHEY, CDR2 SVGEGT. This CDR3 has 14 amino acids. The CDR3 sequence is CASSRTQGRDEQFF. CDR3 nucleotides: TGTGCCAGCAGCCGGACGCAGGGGAGAGATGAGCAGTTCTTC.

This clonotype was detected a few times. V gene TRBV29-1 combines with J gene TRBJ1-3; possibly TRBD1 for D (6 bases). Trimming cost V 4 bases and J 3 bases, with 13 bases left between them. This CDR3 spans 14 amino acids. CDR1 and CDR2 from the germline V gene are SQVTM and ANQGSEA. The CDR3 DNA reads as TGCAGCGTTGGGAAGGGGGGTCGTGGAAACACCATATATTTT. It is translated as CSVGKGGRGNTIYF.